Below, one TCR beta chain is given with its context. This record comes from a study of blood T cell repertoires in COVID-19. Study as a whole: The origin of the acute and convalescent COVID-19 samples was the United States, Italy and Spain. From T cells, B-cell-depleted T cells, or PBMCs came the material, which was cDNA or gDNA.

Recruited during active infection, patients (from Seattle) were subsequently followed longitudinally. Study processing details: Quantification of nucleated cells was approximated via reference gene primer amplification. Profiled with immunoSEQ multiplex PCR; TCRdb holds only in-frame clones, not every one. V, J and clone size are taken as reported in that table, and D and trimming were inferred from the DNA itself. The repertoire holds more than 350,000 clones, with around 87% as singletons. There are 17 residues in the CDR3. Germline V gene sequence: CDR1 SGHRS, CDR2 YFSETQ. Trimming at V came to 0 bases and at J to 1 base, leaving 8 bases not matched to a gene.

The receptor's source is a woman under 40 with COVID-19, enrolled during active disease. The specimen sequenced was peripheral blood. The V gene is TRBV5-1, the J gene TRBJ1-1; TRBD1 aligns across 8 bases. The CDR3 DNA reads TGCGCCAGCAGCTTGGGGACGGTCGGGACAGGGAACACTGAAGCTTTCTTT. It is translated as CASSLGTVGTGNTEAFF.